The 15 T cell receptor beta chains below were found in one sample sequenced in a study of blood T cell repertoires in COVID-19. Method: immunoSEQ multiplex PCR; TCRdb's copy keeps in-frame clones and lacks some. The sample has some 26,000 clones, 65% to 90% seen once. Input material: peripheral blood. All receptors derive from a man older than 75 with active or convalescent COVID-19.

V usage is TRBV6-5 and J usage is TRBJ1-2; 8 nucleotides agree with TRBD1. This CDR3 region has 13 residues. V was clipped by 9 bases and J by 8 bases; unmatched bases: 11. The germline V gene has CDR1 MNHEY and CDR2 SVGAGI. The CDR3 DNA sequence: TGTGCCAGTATCAGGGGGCGGGGAGGAGGCTACACCTTC. Residues: CASIRGRGGGYTF.

The CDR3: CASSRQTGMQGANVLTF. DNA of the CDR3: TGTGCCAGCAGCCGTCAAACAGGGATGCAGGGGGCCAACGTCCTGACTTTC. The V gene is TRBV7-9, the J gene TRBJ2-6; possible D gene TRBD1, 6 bases. CDR3 length equals 17 residues. Trimming took 5 bases from V and 4 from J, leaving 18 bases between them. The germline gives CDR1 SEHNR, CDR2 FQNEAQ (reference sequence).

V is TRBV6-5 and J is TRBJ1-2; D is possibly TRBD1 (6 bases). This CDR3 has 12 residues. The ends were cut back, 2 bases at V and 5 bases at J, with 6 bases in the middle. Germline loops: CDR1 MNHEY, CDR2 SVGAGI. CDR3 sequence (DNA): TGTGCCAGCAGTTACGGGACATATGGCTACACCTTC. Protein: CASSYGTYGYTF.

This rearrangement joins TRBV6-1 to TRBJ2-4; 7 bases match TRBD1. This CDR3 comprises 16 residues. Trimming removed 4 bases from V and 6 bases from J; junction bases left unmatched: 12. Per the germline V gene, CDR1 is MNHNS and CDR2 is SASEGT. The CDR3 loop is CASSARQGSYPNIQYF. The CDR3 DNA is TGTGCCAGCAGTGCTAGACAGGGTTCTTACCCAAACATTCAGTACTTC.

The count of this clone is one. This chain joins TRBV2 and TRBJ2-1; TRBD2 might be the D (5 bases). Germline V CDR1 and CDR2: SNHLY, FYNNEI. V lost 7 bases and J lost 6, with 10 bases in between. This CDR3 has 12 residues. The CDR3 nucleotides read TGTGCCAGCAACGGAGGCCTCAATGAGCAGTTCTTC. It is translated as CASNGGLNEQFF. Drawing the rest from reference TRBV2 and TRBJ2-1, the complete variable domain is EPEVTQTPSHQVTQMGQEVILRCVPISNHLYFYWYRQILGQKVEFLVSFYNNEISEKSEIFDDQFSVERPDGSNFTLKIRSTKLEDSAMYFCASNGGLNEQFFGPGTRLTVL.

This clone was recorded once. The rearrangement joins TRBV2 to TRBJ2-5; 7 positions match TRBD2. The CDR3 sequence is 14 residues long. J was trimmed by 4 bases and V by 8 bases; bases with no gene match: 10. Per the germline V gene, CDR1 is SNHLY and CDR2 is FYNNEI. The CDR3 reads CASLTTGGGETQYF. The CDR3 DNA follows: TGTGCCAGCCTCACAACGGGGGGTGGAGAGACCCAGTACTTC.

The chain is built from TRBV3-1 (or the pseudogene TRBV3-2) and TRBJ1-5; D unclear. CDR1 is LGHDT, CDR2 YNNKEL, per germline (reference sequence). V lost 4 bases and J 0 bases, leaving 7 bases between the germline ends. The CDR3 spans 14 residues. DNA for the CDR3: TGTGCCAGCAGCCGCGCGTATAGCAATCAGCCCCAGCATTTT. Translation: CASSRAYSNQPQHF.

The chain combines TRBV3-1 (or the pseudogene TRBV3-2) with TRBJ2-5; 7 bases map to TRBD1. This CDR3 has 15 residues. Germline assignment: CDR1 LGHDT and CDR2 YNNKEL (reference sequence). The V gene end was trimmed by 0 bases and the J gene end by 7 bases; junction bases not matched to a gene: 8. The CDR3 DNA reads TGTGCCAGCAGCCAAGAGACAGGGCCGGCCGGGACCCAGTACTTC. It encodes CASSQETGPAGTQYF.

The rearrangement uses TRBV19 and TRBJ2-5, with 7 bases aligning to TRBD1. The CDR3 contains 14 residues. With 3 bases clipped from V and 3 bases from J, the junction kept 4 bases outside the gene matches. The germline V gene encodes CDR1 LNHDA and CDR2 SQIVND (reference sequence). The CDR3 DNA follows: TGTGCCAGTAGTATCTGGGACAGAAAAGAGACCCAGTACTTC. As protein: CASSIWDRKETQYF.

The V gene is TRBV11-1, the J gene TRBJ1-3; 9 bases fit TRBD1. CDR3 length: 16 amino acids. CDR1 and CDR2 from the germline V gene are SGHAT and FQDESV (reference sequence). The V gene end was trimmed by 5 bases and the J gene end by 4 bases; junction bases not matched to a gene: 9. CDR3 residues: CASSPRTGVVGNTIYF. The CDR3 coding sequence is TGTGCCAGCAGCCCCCGGACAGGGGTGGTCGGAAACACCATATATTTT.

The chain links TRBV5-3 to TRBJ2-1; the match to TRBD2 covers 9 bases. TRBV5-3 has ORF status, its function being uncertain. The CDR3 is 15 amino acids. Trimming at V came to 4 bases and at J to 7 bases, leaving 9 bases not matched to a gene. The CDR3 region has the DNA TGTGCCAGAAGCCCTCCTAGCGGGATCTCAAATGAGCAGTTCTTC. Its translation: CARSPPSGISNEQFF.

V and J are TRBV24-1 and TRBJ2-5; 9 bases fit TRBD1. The CDR3 runs 18 residues. Germline V gene sequence: CDR1 KGHDR, CDR2 SFDVKD. V shed 4 bases, J shed 5 bases, and the junction held 16 bases outside the gene matches. This CDR3 is CATSDPAGQGRGRETQYF. In nucleotides, the CDR3 is TGTGCCACCAGTGACCCGGCAGGACAGGGGAGGGGTAGGGAGACCCAGTACTTC.

This clone was detected a few times. The chain uses TRBV5-4 and TRBJ1-6, with D uncertain. This CDR3 has 13 residues. V lost 5 bases, J lost 7 bases, and 10 bases lay in between. CDR1 and CDR2 from the germline V gene are SGHNT and YYREEE (reference sequence). The CDR3 DNA follows: TGTGCCAGCAGTGGAGACCTGAATTCACCCCTCCACTTT. Translation: CASSGDLNSPLHF.

The V call is TRBV7-6, the J call TRBJ1-2; D perhaps matches TRBD1 (6 bases). The germline V and J ends were trimmed by 5 bases and 4 bases, with 20 bases remaining between them. This CDR3 has 16 residues. Germline values: CDR1 SGHVS, CDR2 FNYEAQ. The CDR3 spells CASSPQGTPTIYGYTF. DNA for the CDR3: TGTGCCAGCAGCCCCCAGGGGACACCCACAATCTATGGCTACACCTTC.

The rearrangement uses TRBV6-5 and TRBJ1-3; D remains unclear. Germline loops: CDR1 MNHEY, CDR2 SVGAGI. CDR3 size: 13 residues. Trimming pared 2 bases from V and 4 bases from J, leaving 6 bases between. CDR3 sequence (DNA): TGTGCCAGCAGTTACACTAGGGGAAACACCATATATTTT. Its protein is CASSYTRGNTIYF.